This T cell receptor (beta chain) was found in a study of T cell changes during pregnancy in multiple sclerosis. Trimming left V 1 base short and J 0 bases short, with 7 bases between. CDR3 length: 15 amino acids. Per the germline V gene, CDR1 is SGHVS and CDR2 is FQNEAQ. TCRdb keeps only in-frame clones here, not all; method: immunoSEQ multiplex PCR. This sample has tens of thousands of clones, with roughly 91% found just once. The sequence was collected from a female donor with multiple sclerosis, enrolled in a pregnancy study. The gene calls are TRBV7-8 and TRBJ1-3; D uncertain. The sample in question was CD4+ T cells from peripheral blood mononuclear cells, obtained in the third trimester of pregnancy. This CDR3 is CASSLGSASGNTIYF. DNA of the CDR3: TGTGCCAGCAGCTTAGGCAGTGCCTCTGGAAACACCATATATTTT.